This TCR beta chain derives from a study of blood T cell repertoires in COVID-19. Deletions cut 1 base from V and 1 base from J, with 4 bases between. There are 13 residues in the CDR3. The germline gives CDR1 LGHDT, CDR2 YNNKEL (reference sequence). Original processing methods: Estimated nucleated cell counts came from reference gene primer amplification. The protocol was immunoSEQ multiplex PCR, while the TCRdb copy is restricted to in-frame clones and leaves out a portion. Clone size and the V and J calls come from that table; the DNA yielded D and trimming. The sample includes 60,000 to 75,000 clones, 82% of them seen just once.

Sequenced input: peripheral blood. This chain joins TRBV3-1 (or the pseudogene TRBV3-2) and TRBJ1-2, with D uncertain. This receptor was obtained from a human donor in a cohort sampled during active COVID-19. The DNA of the CDR3 is TGTGCCAGCAGCCAAGGAGGTAACTATGGCTACACCTTC. This sequence encodes CASSQGGNYGYTF.